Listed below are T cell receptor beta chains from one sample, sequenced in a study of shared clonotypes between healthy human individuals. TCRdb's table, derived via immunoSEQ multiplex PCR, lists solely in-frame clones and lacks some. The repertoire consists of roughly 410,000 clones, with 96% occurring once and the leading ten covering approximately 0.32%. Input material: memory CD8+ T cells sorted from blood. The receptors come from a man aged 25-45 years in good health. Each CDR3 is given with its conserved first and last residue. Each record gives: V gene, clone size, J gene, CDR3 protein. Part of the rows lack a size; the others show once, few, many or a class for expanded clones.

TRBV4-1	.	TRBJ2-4	CASSFGIAKNIQYF
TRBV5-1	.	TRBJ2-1	CASSLAPAGGPPNNEQFF
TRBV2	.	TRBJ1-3	CASSAGGRNTIYF
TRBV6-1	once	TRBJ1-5	CASSRGQSNQPQHF
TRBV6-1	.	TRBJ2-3	CASLLAGGADTQYF
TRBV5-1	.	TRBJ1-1	CASSLVANTEAFF
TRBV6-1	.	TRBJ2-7	CASSESPSGSSYEQYF
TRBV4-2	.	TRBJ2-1	CASSSLAGGRGQFF
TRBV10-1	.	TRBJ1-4	CASSTREVDEKLFF
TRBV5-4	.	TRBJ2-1	CASSWENEQFF
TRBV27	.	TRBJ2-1	CASSLLGDGNEQFF
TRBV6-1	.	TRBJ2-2	CASNLAGNTGELFF
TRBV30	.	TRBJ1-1	CASGRGGTEAFF
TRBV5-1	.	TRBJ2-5	CASSPGTSGRETQYF
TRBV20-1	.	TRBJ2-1	CSAVTYNEQFF
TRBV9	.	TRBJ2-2	CASSARPEPGELFF
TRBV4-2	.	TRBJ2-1	CASSQQGGRNEQFF
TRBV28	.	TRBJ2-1	CASSLSAGNTYNEQFF
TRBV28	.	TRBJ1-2	CASSSGAYGYTF
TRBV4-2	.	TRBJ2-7	CASSQDFHEQYF
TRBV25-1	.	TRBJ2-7	CASRQGGEQYF
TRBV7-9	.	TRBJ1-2	CTSSSEKYYGYTF
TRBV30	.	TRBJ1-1	CAWSVDNTEAFF
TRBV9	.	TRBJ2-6	CASSVADPSASGANVLTF
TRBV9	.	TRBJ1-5	CASSVEGGNQPQHF
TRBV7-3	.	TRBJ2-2	CASSFGGTGELFF
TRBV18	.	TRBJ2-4	CASSPPEGVTRNIQYF
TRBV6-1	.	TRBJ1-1	CASSEARNTEAFF
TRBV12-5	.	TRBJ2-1	CASGMGLAGINEQFF
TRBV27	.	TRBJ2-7	CASSLWGDEQYF
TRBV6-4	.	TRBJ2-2	CASNLDRGPGTGELFF
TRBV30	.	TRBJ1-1	CAWSEGPIAEAFF
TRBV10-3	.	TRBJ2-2	CAISGGVTGELFF
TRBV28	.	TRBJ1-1	CASSFPRQFEAFF
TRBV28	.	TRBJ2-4	CASRDRGLRNIQYF
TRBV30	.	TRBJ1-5	CAWSSRDRVFQPQHF
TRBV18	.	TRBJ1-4	CASSSDFAPWDRGKKLFF
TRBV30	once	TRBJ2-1	CAWTLAATTFREQFF
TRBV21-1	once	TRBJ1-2	CASSKANYGYTF
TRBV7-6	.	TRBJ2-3	CASSPVGGGPLITDTQYF
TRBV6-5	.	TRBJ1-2	CASSYSSRDVGYTF
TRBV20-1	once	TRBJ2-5	CSAREQETQYF
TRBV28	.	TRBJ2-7	CASSSRTSWNEQYF
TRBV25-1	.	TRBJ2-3	CASSEAGGPDTQYF
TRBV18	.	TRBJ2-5	CASSPGVRETQYF
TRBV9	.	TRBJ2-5	CASSVEARPQETQYF
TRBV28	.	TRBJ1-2	CASSLGGGPNYGYTF
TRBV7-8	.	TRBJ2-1	CASSLDLAGYNEQFF
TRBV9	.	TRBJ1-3	CASSEAGSGNTIYF
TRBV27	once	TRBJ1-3	CASRRSSGNTIYF
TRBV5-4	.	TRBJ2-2	CASSLQAGGPTGELFF
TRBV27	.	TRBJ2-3	CASTLAGGTRDTQYF
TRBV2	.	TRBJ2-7	CASSEYPGPLYF